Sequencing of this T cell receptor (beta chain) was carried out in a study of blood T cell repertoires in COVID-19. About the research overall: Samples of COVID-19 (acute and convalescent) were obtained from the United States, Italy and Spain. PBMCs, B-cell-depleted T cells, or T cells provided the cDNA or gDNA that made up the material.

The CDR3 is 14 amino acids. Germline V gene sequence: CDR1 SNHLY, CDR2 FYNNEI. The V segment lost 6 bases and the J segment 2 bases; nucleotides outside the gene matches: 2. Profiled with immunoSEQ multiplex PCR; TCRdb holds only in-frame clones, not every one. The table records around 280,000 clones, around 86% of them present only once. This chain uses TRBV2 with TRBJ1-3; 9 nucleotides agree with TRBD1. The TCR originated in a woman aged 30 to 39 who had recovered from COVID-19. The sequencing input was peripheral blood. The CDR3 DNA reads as TGTGCCAGCAGGGGGACAGGGACTGGAAACACCATATATTTT. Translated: CASRGTGTGNTIYF.